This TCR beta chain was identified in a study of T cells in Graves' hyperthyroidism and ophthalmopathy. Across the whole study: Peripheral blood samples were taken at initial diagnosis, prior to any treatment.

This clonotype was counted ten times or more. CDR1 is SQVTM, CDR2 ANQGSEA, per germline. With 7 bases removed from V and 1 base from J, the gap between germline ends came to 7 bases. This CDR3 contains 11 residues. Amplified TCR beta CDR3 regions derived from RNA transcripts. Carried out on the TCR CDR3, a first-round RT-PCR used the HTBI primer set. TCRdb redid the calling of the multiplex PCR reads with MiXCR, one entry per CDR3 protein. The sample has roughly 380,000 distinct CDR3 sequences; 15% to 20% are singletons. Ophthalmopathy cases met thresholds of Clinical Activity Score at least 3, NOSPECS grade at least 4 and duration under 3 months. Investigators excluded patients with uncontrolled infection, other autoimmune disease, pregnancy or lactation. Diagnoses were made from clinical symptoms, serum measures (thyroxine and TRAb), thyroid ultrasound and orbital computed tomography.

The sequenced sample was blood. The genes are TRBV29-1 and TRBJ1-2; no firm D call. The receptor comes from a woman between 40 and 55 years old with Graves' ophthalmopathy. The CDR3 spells CSGSDNYGYTF. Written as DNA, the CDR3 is TGCAGCGGGTCGGATAACTATGGCTACACCTTC.